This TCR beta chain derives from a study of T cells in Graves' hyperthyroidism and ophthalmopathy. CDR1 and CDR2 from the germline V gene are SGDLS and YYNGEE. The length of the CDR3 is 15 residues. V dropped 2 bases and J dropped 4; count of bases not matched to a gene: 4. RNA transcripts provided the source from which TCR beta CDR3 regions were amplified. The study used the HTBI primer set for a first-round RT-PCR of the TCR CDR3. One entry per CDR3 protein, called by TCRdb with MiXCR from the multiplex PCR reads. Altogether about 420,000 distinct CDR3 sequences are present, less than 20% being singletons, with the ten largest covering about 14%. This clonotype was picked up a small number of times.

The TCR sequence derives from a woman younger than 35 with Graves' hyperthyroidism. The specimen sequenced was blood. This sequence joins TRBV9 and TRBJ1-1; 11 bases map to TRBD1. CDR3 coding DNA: TGTGCCAGCAGCGTCGGGACAGGGGGTGCCACTGAAGCTTTCTTT. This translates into CASSVGTGGATEAFF.